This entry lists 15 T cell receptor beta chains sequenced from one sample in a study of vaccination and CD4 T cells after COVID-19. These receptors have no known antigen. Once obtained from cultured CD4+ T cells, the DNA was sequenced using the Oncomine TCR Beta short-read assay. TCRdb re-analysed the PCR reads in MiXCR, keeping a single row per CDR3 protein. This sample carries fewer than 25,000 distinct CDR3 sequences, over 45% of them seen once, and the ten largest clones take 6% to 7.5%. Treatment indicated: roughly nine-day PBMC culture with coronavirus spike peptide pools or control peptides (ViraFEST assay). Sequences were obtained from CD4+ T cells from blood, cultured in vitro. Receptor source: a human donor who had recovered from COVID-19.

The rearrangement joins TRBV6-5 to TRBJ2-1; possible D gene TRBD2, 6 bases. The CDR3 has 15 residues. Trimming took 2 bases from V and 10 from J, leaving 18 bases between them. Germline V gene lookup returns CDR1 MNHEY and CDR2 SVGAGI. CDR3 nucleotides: TGTGCCAGCAGTTACCCCCGAGCGGGCCCAGGGGAGCAGTTCTTC. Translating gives CASSYPRAGPGEQFF.

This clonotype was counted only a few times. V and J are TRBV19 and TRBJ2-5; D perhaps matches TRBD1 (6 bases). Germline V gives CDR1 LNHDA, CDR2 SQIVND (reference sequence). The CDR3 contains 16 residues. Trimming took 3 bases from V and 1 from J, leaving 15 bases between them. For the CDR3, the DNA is TGTGCCAGTAGTATGGGGCAGACAGGAAGCCAAGAGACCCAGTACTTC. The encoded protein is CASSMGQTGSQETQYF.

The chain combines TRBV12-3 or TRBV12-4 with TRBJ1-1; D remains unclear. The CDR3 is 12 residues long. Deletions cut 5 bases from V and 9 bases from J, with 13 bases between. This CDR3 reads CASSPPTTKAFF. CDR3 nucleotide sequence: TGTGCCAGCAGTCCCCCGACTACCAAAGCTTTCTTT.

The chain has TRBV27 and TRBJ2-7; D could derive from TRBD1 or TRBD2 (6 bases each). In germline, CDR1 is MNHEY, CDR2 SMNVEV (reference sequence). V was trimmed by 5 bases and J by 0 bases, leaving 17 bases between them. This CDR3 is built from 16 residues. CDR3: CASSQLGGRPSYEQYF. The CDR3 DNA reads TGTGCCAGCAGTCAGCTTGGGGGGCGGCCCTCCTACGAGCAGTACTTC.

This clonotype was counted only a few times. The CDR3 DNA is TGTGCCAGCAGAGCCACCGGGACAGGGAATGGCTACACCTTC. As protein: CASRATGTGNGYTF. This chain joins TRBV5-4 and TRBJ1-2, with TRBD1 identical over 9 bases. Germline V gene lookup returns CDR1 SGHNT and CDR2 YYREEE (reference sequence). Trimming took 5 bases from V and 6 from J; bases not matched to a gene: 8. The CDR3 is 14 residues long.

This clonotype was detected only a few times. The CDR3 bases are TGTGCCAGCAGCCCCTCGGGGGTCCAAATGAACACTGAAGCTTTCTTT. It codes for CASSPSGVQMNTEAFF. This sequence joins TRBV6-1 and TRBJ1-1; tentatively, D is TRBD1 (5 bases). The germline V gene encodes CDR1 MNHNS and CDR2 SASEGT. The CDR3 spans 16 residues. V lost 6 bases and J 0 bases, leaving 17 bases between the germline ends.

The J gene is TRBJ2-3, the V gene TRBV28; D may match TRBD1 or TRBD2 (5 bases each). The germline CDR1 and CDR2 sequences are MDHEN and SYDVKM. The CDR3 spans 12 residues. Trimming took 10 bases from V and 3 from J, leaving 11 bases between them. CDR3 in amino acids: CANIEGTDTQYF. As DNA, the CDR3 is TGTGCCAACATTGAGGGGACAGATACGCAGTATTTT.

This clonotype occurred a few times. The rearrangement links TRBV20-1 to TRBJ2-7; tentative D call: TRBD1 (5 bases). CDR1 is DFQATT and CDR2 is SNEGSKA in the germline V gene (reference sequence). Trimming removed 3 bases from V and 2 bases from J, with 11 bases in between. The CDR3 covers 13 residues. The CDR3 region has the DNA TGCAGTGCTAGCTTGGAGACAGCCTACGAGCAGTACTTC. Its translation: CSASLETAYEQYF.

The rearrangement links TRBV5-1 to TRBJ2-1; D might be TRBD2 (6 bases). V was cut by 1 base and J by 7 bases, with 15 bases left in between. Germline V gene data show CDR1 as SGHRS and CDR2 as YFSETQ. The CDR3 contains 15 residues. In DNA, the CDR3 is TGCGCCAGCAGCTTGACAGCGGGCTCAGGGAATGAGCAGTTCTTC. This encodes CASSLTAGSGNEQFF.

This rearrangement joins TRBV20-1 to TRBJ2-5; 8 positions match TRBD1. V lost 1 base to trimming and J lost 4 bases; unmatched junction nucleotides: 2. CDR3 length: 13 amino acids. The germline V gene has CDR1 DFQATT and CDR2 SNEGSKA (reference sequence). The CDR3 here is CSARGTGRETQYF. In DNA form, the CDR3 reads TGCAGTGCTAGAGGGACAGGGAGAGAGACCCAGTACTTC.

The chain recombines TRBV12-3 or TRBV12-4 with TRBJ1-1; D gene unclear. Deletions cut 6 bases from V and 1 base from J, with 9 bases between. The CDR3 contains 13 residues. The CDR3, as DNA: TGTGCCAGCAGACGTCTTGAGAACACTGAAGCTTTCTTT. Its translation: CASRRLENTEAFF.

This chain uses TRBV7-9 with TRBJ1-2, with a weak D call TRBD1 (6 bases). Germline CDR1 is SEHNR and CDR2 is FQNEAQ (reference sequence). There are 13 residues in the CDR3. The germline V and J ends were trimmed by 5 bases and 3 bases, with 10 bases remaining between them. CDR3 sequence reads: CASSPGQHYGYTF. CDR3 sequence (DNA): TGTGCCAGCAGCCCCGGACAGCACTATGGCTACACCTTC.

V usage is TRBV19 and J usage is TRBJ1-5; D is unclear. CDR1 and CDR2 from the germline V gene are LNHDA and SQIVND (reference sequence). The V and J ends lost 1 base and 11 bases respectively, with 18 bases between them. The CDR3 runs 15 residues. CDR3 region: CASSIGVLLGGTQHF. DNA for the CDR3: TGTGCCAGTAGTATAGGGGTCTTACTGGGAGGGACCCAGCATTTT.

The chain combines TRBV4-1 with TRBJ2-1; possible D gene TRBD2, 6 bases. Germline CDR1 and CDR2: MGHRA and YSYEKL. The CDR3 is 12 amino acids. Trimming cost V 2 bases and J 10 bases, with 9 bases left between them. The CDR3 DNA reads TGCGCCAGCAGCCAACGGGACTCCGAGCAGTTCTTC. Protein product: CASSQRDSEQFF.

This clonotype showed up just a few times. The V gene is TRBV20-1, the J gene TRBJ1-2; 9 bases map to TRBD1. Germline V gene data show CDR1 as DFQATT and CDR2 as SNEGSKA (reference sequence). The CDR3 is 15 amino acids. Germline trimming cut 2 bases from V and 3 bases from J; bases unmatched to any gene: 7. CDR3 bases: TGCAGTGCTAGACTCAGGGGACAGGGCGACTATGGCTACACCTTC. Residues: CSARLRGQGDYGYTF.